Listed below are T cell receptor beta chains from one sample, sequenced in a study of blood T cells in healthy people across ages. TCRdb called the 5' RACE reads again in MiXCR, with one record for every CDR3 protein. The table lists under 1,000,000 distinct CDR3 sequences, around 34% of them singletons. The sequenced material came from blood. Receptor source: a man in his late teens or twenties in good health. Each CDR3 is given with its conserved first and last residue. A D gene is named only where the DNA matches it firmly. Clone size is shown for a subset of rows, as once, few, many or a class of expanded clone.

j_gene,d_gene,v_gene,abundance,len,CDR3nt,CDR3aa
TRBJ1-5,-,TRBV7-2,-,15,TGTGCCAGCAGCTTAGTCGGGGCTGGAAATCAGCCCCAGCATTTT,CASSLVGAGNQPQHF
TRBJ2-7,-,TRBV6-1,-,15,TGTGCCAGCAGTTCTGCTAGCGTAGGCTCCTACGAGCAGTACTTC,CASSSASVGSYEQYF
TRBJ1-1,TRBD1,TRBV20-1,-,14,TGCAGTGCTAGAGAGGGACAGGGCAAGCCTGAAGCTTTCTTT,CSAREGQGKPEAFF
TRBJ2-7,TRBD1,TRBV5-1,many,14,TGCGCCAGCAGCCCTCGGACAGGGCTGGACGAGCAGTACTTC,CASSPRTGLDEQYF
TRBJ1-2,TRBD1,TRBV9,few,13,TGTGCCTCCGGGACAGGGGACTACTATGGCTACACCTTC,CASGTGDYYGYTF
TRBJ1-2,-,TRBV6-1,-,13,TGTGCCAGCCTCACACAGGTCTATGATGGCTACACCTTC,CASLTQVYDGYTF
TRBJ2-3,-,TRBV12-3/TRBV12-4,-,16,TGTGCCAGCAGTTTAGCGACGGGGGTTAGAGCAGATACGCAGTATTTT,CASSLATGVRADTQYF
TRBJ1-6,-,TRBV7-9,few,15,TGTGCCAGCAGTTACGGATCGGCGGGGGATTCACCCCTCCACTTT,CASSYGSAGDSPLHF
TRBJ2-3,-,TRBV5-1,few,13,TGCGCCAGCAGCCTTAGCGAGCCAGATACGCAGTATTTT,CASSLSEPDTQYF
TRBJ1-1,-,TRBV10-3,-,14,TGTGCCATCAGTGAGGACCGCTGGAACACTGAAGCTTTCTTT,CAISEDRWNTEAFF
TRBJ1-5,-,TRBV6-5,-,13,TGTGTCACTTCCGACAGTAGCAATCAGCCCCAGCATTTT,CVTSDSSNQPQHF
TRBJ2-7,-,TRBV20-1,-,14,TGCAGTGCTAGCCTCCAGGGGAGAAGTCACGAGCAGTACTTC,CSASLQGRSHEQYF
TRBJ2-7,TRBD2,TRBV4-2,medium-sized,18,TGTGCCAGCAGCCGCACCCAGACCTGGACTAGCGGGGGAGACGAGCAGTACTTC,CASSRTQTWTSGGDEQYF
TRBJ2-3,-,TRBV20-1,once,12,TGCAGTGCTAGTGACAGGACAGATGCGCAGTATTTT,CSASDRTDAQYF
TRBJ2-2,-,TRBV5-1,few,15,TGCGCCAGCAGCCCGTCGGACACCATCACCGGGGAGCTGTTTTTT,CASSPSDTITGELFF
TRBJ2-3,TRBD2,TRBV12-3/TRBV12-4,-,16,TGTGCCAGCAGTGGGACTAGCGGGAGGAGCACAGATACGCAGTATTTT,CASSGTSGRSTDTQYF
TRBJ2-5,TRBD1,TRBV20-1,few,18,TGCAGTGCTAGGTACCCGGGACAGGGATCGTTTTATTTGGAGACCCAGTACTTC,CSARYPGQGSFYLETQYF
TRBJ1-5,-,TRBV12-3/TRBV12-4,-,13,TGTGCCCGCAGTTCGGGGGAGAGACAGCCCCAGCATTTT,CARSSGERQPQHF
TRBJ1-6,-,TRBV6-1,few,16,TGTGCCAGCAGTGAGTTGGGGAGCTCCTATAATTCACCCCTCCACTTT,CASSELGSSYNSPLHF
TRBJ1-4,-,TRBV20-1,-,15,TGCAGTGCTAGAGATCCAGGGATAACTAATGAAAAACTGTTTTTT,CSARDPGITNEKLFF
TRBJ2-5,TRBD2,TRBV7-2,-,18,TGTGCCAGCAGCTTAGTAGCCTCTAGCGGGGGGTTCCCAGAGACCCAGTACTTC,CASSLVASSGGFPETQYF
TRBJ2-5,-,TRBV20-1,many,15,TGCAGTGCTAGAGGGACAGCCAGCCTCCAAGAGACCCAGTACTTC,CSARGTASLQETQYF
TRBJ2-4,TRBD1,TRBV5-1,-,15,TGCGCCAGCAGACCTCAGGGGGCGGCCAAAAACATTCAGTACTTC,CASRPQGAAKNIQYF
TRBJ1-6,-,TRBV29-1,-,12,TGCAGCGCCGGATGGGATAATTCACCCCTCCACTTT,CSAGWDNSPLHF
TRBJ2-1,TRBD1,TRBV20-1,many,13,TGCAGTGCGAGAGACAGGGGATGGAATGAGCAGTTCTTC,CSARDRGWNEQFF
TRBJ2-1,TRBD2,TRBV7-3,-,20,TGTGCCAGCAGCTTAAAAGGGTCTAGCGGGGGGACTCCCTTTACCAATGAGCAGTTCTTC,CASSLKGSSGGTPFTNEQFF
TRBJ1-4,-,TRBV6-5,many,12,TGTGCCAGCAGGGACAAGAATGAAAAACTGTTTTTT,CASRDKNEKLFF
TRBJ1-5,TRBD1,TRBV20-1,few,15,TGCAGTGCTAGTGAGACAGGGGCGAGCAATCAGCCCCAGCATTTT,CSASETGASNQPQHF
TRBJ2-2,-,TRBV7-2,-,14,TGTGCCAGCAGCGTAGCGGCAGCCGGCGGGGAGCTGTTTTTT,CASSVAAAGGELFF
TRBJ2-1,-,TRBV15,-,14,TGTGCCACCAGCAGAGCTGGGAATAACAATGAGCAGTTCTTC,CATSRAGNNNEQFF
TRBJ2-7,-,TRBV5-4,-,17,TGTGCCAGCACCTTTCGGAGGGGGAAGAGCTCCTACAATGAGCAGTACTTC,CASTFRRGKSSYNEQYF
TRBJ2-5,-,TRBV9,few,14,TGTGCCAGCAGCGTAGAACCGGGTGGGGAGACCCAGTACTTC,CASSVEPGGETQYF